The source of this TCR beta chain is a study of cytomegalovirus exposure and HLA in healthy donors. Points from the study as a whole: Researchers catalogued some 160 TCR beta chains as cytomegalovirus-associated.

Assay: immunoSEQ multiplex PCR; the TCRdb copy retains only in-frame clones and omits some. The repertoire consists of approximately 230,000 clones, with more than 85% occurring once and the leading ten covering 12%. The donors were part of the approximately 120-subject validation cohort, which stood apart from the 666-subject first cohort. About this clone: Its antigen is unknown.

The specimen sequenced was PBMCs. This TCR derives from a man between 18 and 29 years old in good health and CMV-seropositive.

The CDR3 bases are TGTGCCAGCAGGGAGGACAGGGGGGAGGCCTACGAGCAGTACTTC. Protein: CASREDRGEAYEQYF. The chain uses TRBV2 and TRBJ2-7; 10 bases fit TRBD1. The CDR3 spans 15 residues. Germline V gene data show CDR1 as SNHLY and CDR2 as FYNNEI. V dropped 6 bases and J dropped 2; count of bases not matched to a gene: 7.